A single sample gave rise to the 6 T cell receptor beta chains below, sequenced in a study of a mutant IDH1 vaccine in newly diagnosed glioma (dated by TCRdb to the early 2020s). Interpreted using the paper, the time point label stands for: baseline, week 1 (first vaccination visit). The label giving this sample's treatment or condition can be read as: pre-vaccination baseline after standard-of-care therapy. The library was obtained by the immunoSEQ multiplex PCR assay. Drawn from immuneACCESS, this table holds only the in-frame rearrangements with V and J called that TCRdb kept. Clones are partly lost; checked studies trace under half to an unresolved V gene and leave the rest unexplained. The sample includes about 92,000 clones, with 83% observed a single time. The top ten clones comprise under 8% of the sample. Sequences were derived from PBMCs, sampled from a glioma patient treated with radiotherapy, temozolomide or both. All receptors derive from a woman in her forties or fifties with glioma.

J is TRBJ2-2 and V is TRBV5-5; D not resolved. Trimming removed 1 base at V and 6 bases at J, with 7 bases between. The CDR3 totals 13 residues. Germline V CDR1 and CDR2: SGHKS, YYEKEE (reference sequence). CDR3 DNA: TGTGCCAGCAGCTTGAGATTCGCCGGGGAGCTGTTTTTT. Encoded protein: CASSLRFAGELFF.

The chain is built from TRBV25-1 and TRBJ2-2; D not resolved. Germline lookup yields CDR1 MGHDK and CDR2 SYGVNS. The CDR3 spans 11 residues. Trimming shortened V by 8 bases and J by 6 bases, and 7 bases separated the two germline ends. In DNA, the CDR3 is TGTGCCAGCCTCCTGGCCGGGGAGCTGTTTTTT. Translated, it gives CASLLAGELFF.

The chain couples TRBV2 to TRBJ1-3; D not resolved. Per germline, CDR1 SNHLY and CDR2 FYNNEI. V was trimmed by 2 bases and J by 0 bases, leaving 5 bases between them. The CDR3 is made up of 14 amino acids. Here the CDR3 DNA reads TGTGCCAGCAGTGAATTGGGCTCTGGAAACACCATATATTTT. Its translation is CASSELGSGNTIYF.

This clone was counted between two and nine times. Different DNA sequences within this sample yield the same CDR3. The chain uses TRBV18 and TRBJ2-5; D is possibly TRBD2 (5 bases). From germline, CDR1 is KGHSH and CDR2 LQKENI. Between the trimmed V and J ends, which lost 0 bases and 5 bases, there was a span of 10 bases. The CDR3 consists of 14 residues. CDR3 coding DNA: TGTGCCAGCTCACCACCCGCGAGGGCCGAGACCCAGTACTTC. This gives the protein CASSPPARAETQYF.

The sample holds a few counts of this clone. The chain couples TRBV25-1 to TRBJ1-2; 9 bases line up with TRBD1. Losses at the gene ends were 4 bases for V and 6 bases for J; bases not matched to a gene: 6. This CDR3 has 14 residues. The germline V gene has CDR1 MGHDK and CDR2 SYGVNS. The CDR3: CASSGDRDKDGYTF. DNA for the CDR3: TGTGCCAGCAGTGGGGACAGGGATAAGGATGGCTACACCTTC.

The chain's CDR3 is CASTTSTGTGSYEQYF. Written as DNA, the CDR3 is TGCGCCAGCACAACCTCTACCGGGACAGGGTCGTACGAGCAGTACTTC. The chain recombines TRBV5-1 with TRBJ2-7, with TRBD1 matching 9 bases. The length of the CDR3 is 16 residues. J gave up 4 bases and V 6 bases, and 14 bases lay outside the gene matches. Germline-derived CDR1 and CDR2 are SGHRS and YFSETQ.